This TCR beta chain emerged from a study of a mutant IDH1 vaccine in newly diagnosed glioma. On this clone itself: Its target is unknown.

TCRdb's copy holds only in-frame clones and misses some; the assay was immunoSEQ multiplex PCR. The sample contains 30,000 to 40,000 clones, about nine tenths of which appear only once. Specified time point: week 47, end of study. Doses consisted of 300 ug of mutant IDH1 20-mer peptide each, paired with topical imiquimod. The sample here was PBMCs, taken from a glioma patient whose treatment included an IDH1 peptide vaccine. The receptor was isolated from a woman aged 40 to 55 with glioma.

The CDR3: CASSQGQGGGPPYEQYF. The CDR3 DNA reads TGTGCCAGCAGCCAAGGTCAAGGAGGGGGGCCTCCCTACGAGCAGTACTTC. The rearrangement uses TRBV4-2 and TRBJ2-7; D may correspond to TRBD1 or TRBD2 (6 bases each). V shed 1 base and J shed 2 bases, with 18 bases lying between them. CDR3 size: 17 residues. Looked up from germline, CDR1 is LGHNA and CDR2 is YNFKEQ.